The 17 T cell receptor beta chains below were found in one sample sequenced in a study of lymphopenia after photon versus proton radiotherapy. The protocol was immunoSEQ multiplex PCR, while the TCRdb copy is restricted to in-frame clones and leaves out a portion. The repertoire holds some 30,000 clones, with around 90% as singletons. Material: peripheral blood, obtained from a patient treated with photon-based radiotherapy. Receptor source: a woman between 50 and 59 years old with pancreatic cancer.

The rearrangement joins TRBV9 to TRBJ1-3; 8 bases are a match to TRBD1. J was trimmed by 4 bases and V by 5 bases; bases with no gene match: 5. The germline gives CDR1 SGDLS, CDR2 YYNGEE. The CDR3 totals 14 residues. CDR3 sequence reads: CASSIGTGGNTIYF. The CDR3 DNA follows: TGTGCCAGCAGTATAGGGACAGGAGGAAACACCATATATTTT.

V is TRBV11-2 and J is TRBJ1-1, with D unresolved. The germline V gene has CDR1 SGHAT and CDR2 FQNNGV. Trimming shortened V by 1 base and J by 2 bases, and 8 bases separated the two germline ends. The CDR3 is made up of 14 amino acids. The CDR3 loop reads CASSLGGYNTEAFF. The CDR3 DNA reads TGTGCCAGCAGCTTAGGAGGGTATAACACTGAAGCTTTCTTT.

The chain links TRBV7-2 to TRBJ2-5; D perhaps matches TRBD1 (6 bases). Germline V gene lookup returns CDR1 SGHTA and CDR2 FQGNSA. Deletions cut 5 bases from V and 5 bases from J, with 15 bases between. The CDR3 is 14 amino acids. The chain's CDR3 is CASSPQQGWETQYF. CDR3 nucleotide sequence: TGTGCCAGCAGCCCGCAGCAGGGGTGGGAGACCCAGTACTTC.

The chain couples TRBV6-6 to TRBJ1-5, with D uncertain. Trimming took 0 bases from V and 3 from J, leaving 6 bases between them. The germline CDR1 and CDR2 sequences are MNHNY and SVGAGI (reference sequence). The CDR3 covers 14 residues. This CDR3 is CASSYSDFNQPQHF. CDR3 nucleotide sequence: TGTGCCAGCAGTTACTCGGACTTCAATCAGCCCCAGCATTTT.

V usage is TRBV30 and J usage is TRBJ2-7; tentative D call: TRBD1 (5 bases). CDR1 GTSNPN and CDR2 SVGIG come from the germline V gene (reference sequence). V was cut by 3 bases and J by 5 bases, with 17 bases left in between. This CDR3 region has 14 residues. The CDR3 is CAWSEGLGLNEQYF. CDR3 DNA sequence: TGTGCCTGGAGCGAAGGGCTGGGGCTGAACGAGCAGTACTTC.

The V call is TRBV7-3, the J call TRBJ2-1; 10 nucleotides line up with TRBD2. This CDR3 is built from 14 residues. The germline V gene encodes CDR1 SGHTA and CDR2 FQGTGA. The ends lost 3 bases at V and 8 bases at J; junction bases unmatched: 4. The CDR3 region is CASSFGGTSDEQFF. DNA for the CDR3: TGTGCCAGCAGCTTCGGAGGGACTAGCGATGAGCAGTTCTTC.

V and J are TRBV6-5 and TRBJ1-2, with D possibly TRBD1 on 6 matching bases. The ends were cut back, 5 bases at V and 0 bases at J, with 13 bases in the middle. The CDR3 has 15 residues. Germline CDR1 is MNHEY and CDR2 is SVGAGI. The CDR3 is CASSRETGANYGYTF. CDR3 in DNA: TGTGCCAGCAGTCGCGAGACAGGAGCTAACTATGGCTACACCTTC.

The rearrangement joins TRBV7-2 to TRBJ1-2; D is ambiguous. The CDR3 is made up of 13 amino acids. Trimming removed 3 bases at V and 0 bases at J, with 5 bases between. Germline CDR1 and CDR2: SGHTA and FQGNSA. CDR3 coding DNA: TGTGCCAGCAGCTTGGGGACTAACTATGGCTACACCTTC. This encodes CASSLGTNYGYTF.

The J gene is TRBJ2-3, the V gene TRBV4-3; TRBD2 agrees at 9 bases. Looked up from germline, CDR1 is LGHNA and CDR2 is YSLEER. The V segment lost 0 bases and the J segment 5 bases; nucleotides outside the gene matches: 6. The CDR3 spans 16 residues. In DNA, the CDR3 is TGCGCCAGCAGCCAAGATGGCCTAGCGGGAAAAGATACGCAGTATTTT. It encodes CASSQDGLAGKDTQYF.

The chain couples TRBV7-2 to TRBJ2-1, with TRBD2 identical over 11 bases. From germline, CDR1 is SGHTA and CDR2 FQGNSA. With 5 bases clipped from V and 9 bases from J, the junction kept 9 bases outside the gene matches. This CDR3 is 15 amino acids long. As DNA, the CDR3 is TGTGCCAGCAGCCAACTAGCGGGAGCTGGTCTTGAGCAGTTCTTC. Its protein product is CASSQLAGAGLEQFF.

The gene calls are TRBV11-2 and TRBJ1-2; 8 nucleotides match TRBD1. Germline V lookup: CDR1 SGHAT, CDR2 FQNNGV. The J segment lost 4 bases and the V segment lost 5 bases, leaving 3 bases of the junction unmatched. The CDR3 sequence is 13 residues long. The CDR3 is CASSDTGGYGYTF. CDR3 coding DNA: TGTGCCAGCAGCGATACAGGGGGCTATGGCTACACCTTC.

The CDR3 DNA sequence: TGTGCCAGCAGCCTCCGGGGGACTAGCGGGAGGGCGGCGGAGTACTTC. Its protein is CASSLRGTSGRAAEYF. The chain employs TRBV7-6 and TRBJ2-5, with TRBD2 matching 16 bases. The CDR3 consists of 16 residues. V gave up 5 bases and J gave up 12 bases; unmatched junction bases: 12. Germline V gives CDR1 SGHVS, CDR2 FNYEAQ.

The chain employs TRBV12-1 and TRBJ2-3; the table's D call TRBD2 went unverified against the DNA. TRBV12-1 is an annotated pseudogene. There are 15 residues in the CDR3. This CDR3 is CASSQGTFSTDTQYF. The CDR3 nucleotides are TGTGCCAGCAGCCAAGGGACTTTTAGCACAGATACGCAGTATTTT.

This rearrangement joins TRBV19 to TRBJ2-4, with 7 nucleotides matching TRBD2. Germline V gene lookup returns CDR1 LNHDA and CDR2 SQIVND (reference sequence). V gave up 1 base and J gave up 0 bases; unmatched junction bases: 6. The CDR3 is made up of 17 amino acids. The CDR3: CASSIGLAELAKNIQYF. For the CDR3, the DNA is TGTGCCAGTAGTATAGGCCTAGCGGAACTAGCCAAAAACATTCAGTACTTC. Using reference TRBV19 and TRBJ2-4 for the parts outside the CDR3, the full variable domain is DGGITQSPKYLFRKEGQNVTLSCEQNLNHDAMYWYRQDPGQGLRLIYYSQIVNDFQKGDIAEGYSVSREKKESFPLTVTSAQKNPTAFYLCASSIGLAELAKNIQYFGAGTRLSVL.

The chain is built from TRBV29-1 and TRBJ2-1; 7 positions agree with TRBD1. The V segment lost 6 bases and the J segment 2 bases; nucleotides outside the gene matches: 4. Per the germline V gene, CDR1 is SQVTM and CDR2 is ANQGSEA. The CDR3 sequence is 13 residues long. CDR3 sequence reads: CSVQGLPYNEQFF. The CDR3 bases are TGCAGCGTACAGGGGTTGCCCTACAATGAGCAGTTCTTC.

The rearrangement uses TRBV28 and TRBJ1-1; the D gene is possibly TRBD1 (5 bases). Trimming shortened V by 2 bases and J by 0 bases, and 13 bases separated the two germline ends. The germline gives CDR1 MDHEN, CDR2 SYDVKM. This CDR3 spans 16 amino acids. The CDR3 reads CASSLAPGGLNTEAFF. The CDR3 coding sequence is TGTGCCAGCAGTTTAGCCCCCGGGGGTTTGAACACTGAAGCTTTCTTT.

This chain uses TRBV28 with TRBJ1-5; maybe TRBD1 (6 bases). This CDR3 contains 13 residues. Germline values: CDR1 MDHEN, CDR2 SYDVKM. V was cut by 8 bases and J by 2 bases, with 10 bases left in between. Written as DNA, the CDR3 is TGTGCCAGCCAAAACAGGGGCAATCAGCCCCAGCATTTT. Its translation is CASQNRGNQPQHF. The whole variable domain, remainder taken from reference TRBV28 and TRBJ1-5, is DVKVTQSSRYLVKRTGEKVFLECVQDMDHENMFWYRQDPGLGLRLIYFSYDVKMKEKGDIPEGYSVSREKKERFSLILESASTNQTSMYLCASQNRGNQPQHFGDGTRLSIL.